A single sample gave rise to the 21 T cell receptor beta chains below, sequenced in a study of early T cells in non-severe SARS-CoV-2 infection. TCRdb reprocessed the 5' RACE reads with MiXCR, giving one entry per CDR3 protein. This sample has around 33,000 distinct CDR3 sequences, with around 7% found just once. The material sequenced was whole blood. Source of these receptors: an adult who was a healthcare worker with PCR-confirmed SARS-CoV-2 infection or an uninfected control (not recorded which).

This clonotype was recorded many times. V is TRBV19 and J is TRBJ2-1; the D gene is possibly TRBD2 (6 bases). V lost 3 bases, J lost 8 bases, and 26 bases lay in between. Looked up from germline, CDR1 is LNHDA and CDR2 is SQIVND (reference sequence). This CDR3 has 18 amino acids. CDR3 sequence: CASSIWANRLDGEDEQFF. DNA for the CDR3: TGTGCCAGTAGTATTTGGGCTAACAGACTAGACGGGGAGGATGAGCAGTTCTTC.

This clonotype was counted at least ten times. Written as DNA, the CDR3 is TGTGCCATCAGTGACGTTGGGGGCGGCGAGCAGTACTTC. Encoded protein: CAISDVGGGEQYF. V and J are TRBV10-3 and TRBJ2-7, with D possibly matching TRBD1 (6 bases). Germline CDR1 ENHRY, CDR2 SYGVKD. The CDR3 covers 13 residues. V lost 3 bases and J lost 6, with 12 bases in between.

This clonotype was counted many times. This chain uses TRBV28 with TRBJ2-4, with a weak D call TRBD2 (6 bases). V shed 5 bases and J shed 6 bases, with 17 bases lying between them. Germline lookup yields CDR1 MDHEN and CDR2 SYDVKM. This CDR3 has 15 residues. The CDR3 reads CASSDPLGLSNIQYF. Written as DNA, the CDR3 is TGTGCCAGCAGTGACCCCTTGGGACTTTCAAACATTCAGTACTTC.

This clonotype was seen many times. The chain has TRBV12-3 or TRBV12-4 and TRBJ1-1; D not certain. The CDR3 loop spans 11 amino acids. The V gene lost 6 bases and the J gene lost 1 base, with 3 bases spanning the gap. The chain's CDR3 is CASRENTEAFF. The DNA for the CDR3 is TGTGCCAGCAGAGAGAACACTGAAGCTTTCTTT.

This clonotype was observed a few times. The rearrangement links TRBV12-3 or TRBV12-4 to TRBJ2-3, with D unclear. This CDR3 is built from 14 residues. V was pared by 3 bases and J by 2 bases, with 9 bases between. The DNA for the CDR3 is TGTGCCAGCAGTTTTTCAGCTTACACAGATACGCAGTATTTT. It translates to CASSFSAYTDTQYF.

Only a few counts were recorded for this clonotype. The chain is built from TRBV24-1 and TRBJ2-5; the match to TRBD2 covers 10 bases. Germline loops: CDR1 KGHDR, CDR2 SFDVKD. The CDR3 sequence is 13 residues long. V dropped 9 bases and J dropped 5; count of bases not matched to a gene: 5. The CDR3 coding sequence is TGTGCCACCGGAGCGGGAGGGGTTGAGACCCAGTACTTC. Translating gives CATGAGGVETQYF.

This clonotype has ten or more counts. The rearrangement joins TRBV11-3 to TRBJ2-5, with D perhaps being TRBD1 or TRBD2 (5 bases each). The CDR3 has 19 residues. The germline V and J ends were trimmed by 5 bases and 0 bases, with 25 bases remaining between them. CDR1 is SGHNT and CDR2 is YENEEA in the germline V gene. The CDR3 sequence: CASSPGTPTFPSYQETQYF. Here the CDR3 DNA reads TGTGCCAGCAGCCCCGGGACGCCTACCTTTCCGTCGTACCAAGAGACCCAGTACTTC.

This clonotype was observed many times. The chain carries TRBV19 and TRBJ1-2; tentatively, D is TRBD1 (6 bases). The CDR3 is 14 residues long. Between the trimmed V and J ends, which lost 3 bases and 6 bases, there was a span of 14 bases. Germline-derived CDR1 and CDR2 are LNHDA and SQIVND (reference sequence). The CDR3 here is CASSIDGQNDGYTF. The DNA for the CDR3 is TGTGCCAGTAGTATTGATGGACAGAACGATGGCTACACCTTC.

The rearrangement links TRBV11-2 to TRBJ2-7, with 8 bases fitting TRBD2. V was pared by 1 base and J by 2 bases, with 4 bases of the junction left unmatched. This CDR3 comprises 15 residues. The germline V gene encodes CDR1 SGHAT and CDR2 FQNNGV. In nucleotides, the CDR3 is TGTGCCAGCAGCTTAGTCCGGGAGGGCGCCTACGAGCAGTACTTC. The encoded protein is CASSLVREGAYEQYF. The whole variable domain, filled in from reference TRBV11-2 and TRBJ2-7, reads EAGVAQSPRYKIIEKRQSVAFWCNPISGHATLYWYQQILGQGPKLLIQFQNNGVVDDSQLPKDRFSAERLKGVDSTLKIQPAKLEDSAVYLCASSLVREGAYEQYFGPGTRLTVT.

This clonotype was observed many times. The genes are TRBV20-1 and TRBJ2-5; possibly TRBD1 or TRBD2 for D (6 bases each). The CDR3 spans 14 residues. Deletions cut 4 bases from V and 4 bases from J, with 16 bases between. Germline lookup yields CDR1 DFQATT and CDR2 SNEGSKA (reference sequence). The CDR3 loop reads CSATEGGLLETQYF. CDR3 sequence (DNA): TGCAGTGCTACTGAGGGGGGACTGTTAGAGACCCAGTACTTC.

This clonotype was seen repeatedly, ten times or more. The rearrangement joins TRBV25-1 to TRBJ2-1; 8 bases agree with TRBD2. Trimming cost V 4 bases and J 3 bases; bases outside gene matches: 5. CDR1 is MGHDK and CDR2 is SYGVNS in the germline V gene. The CDR3 runs to 15 residues. The CDR3 DNA reads TGTGCCAGCAGTGTTACCGGGACTAGCTACAATGAGCAGTTCTTC. Amino acid sequence: CASSVTGTSYNEQFF.

A few counts support this clonotype. The chain combines TRBV29-1 with TRBJ2-7; 7 nucleotides line up with TRBD1. The CDR3 consists of 17 residues. V gave up 3 bases and J gave up 1 base; unmatched junction bases: 15. Germline-derived CDR1 and CDR2 are SQVTM and ANQGSEA. CDR3 protein: CSVEALNRDSLSYEQYF. In nucleotides, the CDR3 is TGCAGCGTTGAGGCCCTCAACCGGGACAGCTTGTCCTACGAGCAGTACTTC.

There are a few counts of this clonotype. The J gene is TRBJ2-7, the V gene TRBV20-1, with 11 bases identical to TRBD2. This CDR3 has 15 amino acids. CDR1 and CDR2 (germline): DFQATT, SNEGSKA (reference sequence). V was clipped by 6 bases and J by 0 bases; unmatched bases: 7. The CDR3 region is CSARPGLAASYEQYF. The CDR3 region has the DNA TGCAGTGCAAGACCGGGACTAGCGGCCTCCTACGAGCAGTACTTC.

The rearrangement uses TRBV10-1 and TRBJ1-4; D might be TRBD1 (6 bases). The CDR3 is 15 residues long. Germline lookup yields CDR1 WNHNN and CDR2 SYGVQD (reference sequence). V shed 6 bases and J shed 0 bases, with 11 bases lying between them. Here the CDR3 reads CASSAGGATNEKLFF. The CDR3 region has the DNA TGCGCCAGCAGCGCTGGGGGCGCAACTAATGAAAAACTGTTTTTT.

This clonotype was observed at least ten times. The rearrangement links TRBV28 to TRBJ2-1, with 7 nucleotides matching TRBD2. The CDR3 loop spans 14 amino acids. V dropped 4 bases and J dropped 7; count of bases not matched to a gene: 7. CDR1 and CDR2 (germline): MDHEN, SYDVKM. The CDR3 DNA reads TGTGCCAGCAGTTACCCGGGGGGTAGAAATGAGCAGTTCTTC. It is translated as CASSYPGGRNEQFF.

This clonotype occurred a few times. The chain combines TRBV6-5 with TRBJ2-6; D is undetermined. Trimming removed 2 bases from V and 1 base from J, with 15 bases in between. This CDR3 is built from 18 residues. In germline, CDR1 is MNHEY, CDR2 SVGAGI. DNA of the CDR3: TGTGCCAGCAGTTACCCGAACTCCGGAGTTTCTGGGGCCAACGTCCTGACTTTC. Translation: CASSYPNSGVSGANVLTF.

The gene calls are TRBV20-1 and TRBJ2-1; 7 bases match TRBD2. V dropped 7 bases and J dropped 3; count of bases not matched to a gene: 6. Germline V lookup: CDR1 DFQATT, CDR2 SNEGSKA (reference sequence). The CDR3 spans 13 residues. This CDR3 reads CSVTREDYNEQFF. DNA of the CDR3: TGCAGTGTTACCCGGGAGGACTACAATGAGCAGTTCTTC.

For this clonotype: A much larger clonotype is one base distant, so this may be a read error. CDR3 sequence (DNA): TGTGCCTGGAGTTTGCTGGGGGTTTCTGAAAAACTGTTTTTT. As protein: CAWSLLGVSEKLFF. The rearrangement links TRBV30 to TRBJ1-4, with D possibly matching TRBD1 (5 bases). The ends were cut back, 2 bases at V and 7 bases at J, with 14 bases in the middle. The germline V gene has CDR1 GTSNPN and CDR2 SVGIG (reference sequence). CDR3 length: 14 residues.

This clonotype was observed many times. This chain joins TRBV28 and TRBJ2-4; 11 positions match TRBD2. The CDR3 has 19 amino acids. Germline V gene data show CDR1 as MDHEN and CDR2 as SYDVKM. Losses at the gene ends were 4 bases for V and 0 bases for J; bases not matched to a gene: 11. CDR3: CASSYPGTSGTLAKNIQYF. In nucleotides, the CDR3 is TGTGCCAGCAGTTACCCCGGGACTAGCGGTACTTTAGCCAAAAACATTCAGTACTTC. The whole variable domain, remainder taken from reference TRBV28 and TRBJ2-4, is DVKVTQSSRYLVKRTGEKVFLECVQDMDHENMFWYRQDPGLGLRLIYFSYDVKMKEKGDIPEGYSVSREKKERFSLILESASTNQTSMYLCASSYPGTSGTLAKNIQYFGAGTRLSVL.

This clonotype turned up a few times. The chain combines TRBV6-6 with TRBJ2-7, with 11 nucleotides matching TRBD1. V was pared by 10 bases and J by 5 bases, with 10 bases of the junction left unmatched. CDR1 and CDR2 (germline): MNHNY, SVGAGI (reference sequence). CDR3 length: 14 amino acids. CDR3 DNA: TGTGCCACCCATCTCGGGACAGGGGGTGACGAGCAGTACTTC. As protein: CATHLGTGGDEQYF.

This clonotype was counted at least ten times. The chain carries TRBV29-1 and TRBJ2-3, with TRBD2 matching over 10 bases. The V segment lost 7 bases and the J segment 0 bases; nucleotides outside the gene matches: 4. The CDR3 has 14 residues. Germline-derived CDR1 and CDR2 are SQVTM and ANQGSEA. DNA of the CDR3: TGCAGCGCCTCGACTAGCGGGAGCACAGATACGCAGTATTTT. It is translated as CSASTSGSTDTQYF.